The 5 T cell receptor beta chains given below trace back to one sample, sequenced in a study of technical replicates of blood from a handful of donors. Clones were read by immunoSEQ multiplex PCR, and TCRdb kept only the in-frame ones, dropping some. The table has roughly 57,000 clones, roughly 95% seen once. Sequencing used PBMCs. Receptors originate from a human donor in good health. Some clones in this sample may be carry-over from other donors' samples.

The genes are TRBV18 and TRBJ2-7; D is possibly TRBD2 (5 bases). The length of the CDR3 is 16 residues. Germline CDR1 and CDR2: KGHSH and LQKENI. V was shortened by 5 bases and J by 0 bases, with 17 bases between the two germline ends. The CDR3 loop reads CASSLLAPFSSYEQYF. The CDR3 region has the DNA TGTGCCAGCTCATTGTTAGCGCCGTTTAGCTCCTACGAGCAGTACTTC.

The chain joins TRBV9 to TRBJ1-1, with 9 bases that match TRBD1. The CDR3 totals 15 residues. CDR1 and CDR2 (germline): SGDLS, YYNGEE. The ends lost 4 bases at V and 3 bases at J; junction bases unmatched: 7. The CDR3 reads CASSPRGDRDTEAFF. DNA for the CDR3: TGTGCCAGCAGCCCGAGGGGGGACAGGGACACTGAAGCTTTCTTT.

This chain uses TRBV7-2 with TRBJ2-7; TRBD1 matches 7 bases. CDR1 is SGHTA and CDR2 is FQGNSA in the germline V gene. J lost 5 bases, V lost 5 bases, and 9 bases had no gene match. CDR3 length: 14 amino acids. CDR3 protein: CASSLLTGRNEQYF. In DNA, the CDR3 is TGTGCCAGCAGCCTTCTGACAGGGCGCAACGAGCAGTACTTC.

The chain joins TRBV11-1 to TRBJ2-7; TRBD1 matches at 11 bases. This CDR3 spans 17 amino acids. Germline trimming cut 5 bases from V and 5 bases from J; bases unmatched to any gene: 14. Per germline, CDR1 SGHAT and CDR2 FQDESV (reference sequence). Here the CDR3 DNA reads TGTGCCAGCAGCCTGAGACCTCCGGGACAGGGGGGCCACGAGCAGTACTTC. Its translation: CASSLRPPGQGGHEQYF.

This chain joins TRBV9 and TRBJ2-7, with 8 bases fitting TRBD2. CDR3 length: 15 residues. Per germline, CDR1 SGDLS and CDR2 YYNGEE. The V segment lost 4 bases and the J segment 6 bases; nucleotides outside the gene matches: 12. The CDR3 loop is CASSPQPGLEVEQYF. In nucleotides, the CDR3 is TGTGCCAGCAGCCCCCAACCGGGACTAGAGGTCGAGCAGTACTTC.